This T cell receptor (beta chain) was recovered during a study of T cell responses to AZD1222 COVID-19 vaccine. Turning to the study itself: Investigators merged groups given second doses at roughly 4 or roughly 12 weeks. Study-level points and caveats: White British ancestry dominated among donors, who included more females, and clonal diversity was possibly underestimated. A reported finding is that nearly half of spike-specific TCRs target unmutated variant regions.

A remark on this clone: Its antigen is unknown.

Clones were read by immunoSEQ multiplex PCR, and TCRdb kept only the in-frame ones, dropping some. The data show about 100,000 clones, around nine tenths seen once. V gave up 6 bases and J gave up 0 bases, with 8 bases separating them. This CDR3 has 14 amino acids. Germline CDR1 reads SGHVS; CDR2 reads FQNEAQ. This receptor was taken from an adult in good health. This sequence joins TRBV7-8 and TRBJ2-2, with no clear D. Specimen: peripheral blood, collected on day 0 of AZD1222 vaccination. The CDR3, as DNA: TGTGCCAGCAGGGACCGCACGAACACCGGGGAGCTGTTTTTT. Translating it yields CASRDRTNTGELFF.